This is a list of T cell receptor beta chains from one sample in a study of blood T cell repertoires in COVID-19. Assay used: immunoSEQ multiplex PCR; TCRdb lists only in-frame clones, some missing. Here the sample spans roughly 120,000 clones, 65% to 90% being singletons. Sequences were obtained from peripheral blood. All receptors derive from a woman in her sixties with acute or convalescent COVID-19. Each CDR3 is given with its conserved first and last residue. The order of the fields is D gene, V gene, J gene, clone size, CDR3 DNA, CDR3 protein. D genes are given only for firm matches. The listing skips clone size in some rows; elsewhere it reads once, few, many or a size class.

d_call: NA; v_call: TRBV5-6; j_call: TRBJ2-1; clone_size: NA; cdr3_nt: TGTGCCAGCAGCTTCCAGGGGAGCTCCTACAATGAGCAGTTCTTC; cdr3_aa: CASSFQGSSYNEQFF
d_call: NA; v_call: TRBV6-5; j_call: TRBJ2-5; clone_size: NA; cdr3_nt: TGTGCCAGCCGCAGACAGATCCAAGAGACCCAGTACTTC; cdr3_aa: CASRRQIQETQYF
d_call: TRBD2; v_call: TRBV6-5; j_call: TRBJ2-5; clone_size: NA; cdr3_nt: TGTGCCAGCAGTTACACCAGCGGGGGGGACGCCGAGACCCAGTACTTC; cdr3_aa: CASSYTSGGDAETQYF
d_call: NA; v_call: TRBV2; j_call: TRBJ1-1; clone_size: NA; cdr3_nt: TGTGCCAGCAGCCAGGGAGGGTATTACACTGAAGCTTTCTTT; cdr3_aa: CASSQGGYYTEAFF
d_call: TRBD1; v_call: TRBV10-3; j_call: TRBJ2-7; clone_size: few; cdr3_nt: TGTGCCATCAGTGGGGCGGGACAGGGGAGCACCTACGAGCAGTACTTC; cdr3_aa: CAISGAGQGSTYEQYF
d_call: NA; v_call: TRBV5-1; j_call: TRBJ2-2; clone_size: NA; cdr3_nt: TGCGCCAGCAGCTTGACGAGGTCCCCGAACACCGGGGAGCTGTTTTTT; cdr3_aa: CASSLTRSPNTGELFF
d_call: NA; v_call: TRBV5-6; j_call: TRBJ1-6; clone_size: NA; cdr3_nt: TGTGCCAGCAGCTTGGGTCGTTCACCCCTCCACTTT; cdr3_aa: CASSLGRSPLHF
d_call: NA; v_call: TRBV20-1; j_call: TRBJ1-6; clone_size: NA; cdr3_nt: TGCAGTGCTAGTGCGGGGGGTAATTCACCCCTCCACTTT; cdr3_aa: CSASAGGNSPLHF
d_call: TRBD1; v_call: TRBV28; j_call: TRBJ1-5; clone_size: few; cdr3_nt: TGTGCCAGCAGCGAAGGGACAGGGACTCAGCCCCAGCATTTT; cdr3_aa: CASSEGTGTQPQHF
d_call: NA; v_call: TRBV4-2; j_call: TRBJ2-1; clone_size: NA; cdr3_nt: TGTGCCAGCAGCCAAGGAGGGGAGGTGTACAATGAGCAGTTCTTC; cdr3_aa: CASSQGGEVYNEQFF
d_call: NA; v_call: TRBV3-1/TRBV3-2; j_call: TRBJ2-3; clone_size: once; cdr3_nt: TGTGCCAGCAGCCTGAGAGATACGCAGTATTTT; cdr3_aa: CASSLRDTQYF
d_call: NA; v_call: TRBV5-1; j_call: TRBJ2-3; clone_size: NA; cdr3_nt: TGCGCCAGCAGCTTCCAGGGTAGAACAGATACGCAGTATTTT; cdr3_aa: CASSFQGRTDTQYF
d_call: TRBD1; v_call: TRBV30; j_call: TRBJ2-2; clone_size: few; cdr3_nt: TGTGCCTGGAGTGTAGGGACAGGGAGTGGGGAGCTGTTTTTT; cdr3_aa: CAWSVGTGSGELFF
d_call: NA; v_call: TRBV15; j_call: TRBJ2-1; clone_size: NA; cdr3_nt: TGTGCCACCAGCAGAGAAGTGGGGCCCCGCTCGGAGCAGTTCTTC; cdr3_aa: CATSREVGPRSEQFF
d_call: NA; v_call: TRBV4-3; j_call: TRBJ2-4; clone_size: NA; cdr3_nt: TGCGCCAGCAGCCAACAACAGGGAATGGGGCGCGACATTCAGTACTTC; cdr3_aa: CASSQQQGMGRDIQYF
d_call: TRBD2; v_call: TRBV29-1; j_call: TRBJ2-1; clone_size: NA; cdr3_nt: TGCAGCGTTGACGGTATCAGGCTAGCGGGCACTGGCTCCTACAATGAGCAGTTCTTC; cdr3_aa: CSVDGIRLAGTGSYNEQFF
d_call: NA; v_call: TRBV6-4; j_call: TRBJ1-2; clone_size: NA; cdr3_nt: TGTGCCAGCAGTGAGGAGACAGAGCCCATACGAAAGATTCATGGCTACACCTTC; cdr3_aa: CASSEETEPIRKIHGYTF
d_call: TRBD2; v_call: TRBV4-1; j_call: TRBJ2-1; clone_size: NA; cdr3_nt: TGCGCCAGCAGCCCCACGACTAGCGGGGGGTGGGATGAGCAGTTCTTC; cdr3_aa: CASSPTTSGGWDEQFF
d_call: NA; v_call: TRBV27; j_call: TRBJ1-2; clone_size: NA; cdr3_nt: TGTGCCAGCAGTTTTCGACTGAGCACCCGCGCTAACTATGGCTACACCTTC; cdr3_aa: CASSFRLSTRANYGYTF
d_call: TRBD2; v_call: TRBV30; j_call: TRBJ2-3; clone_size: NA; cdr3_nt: TGTGCCTGGAGTCCGCGGACTAGTCATACGCAGTATTTT; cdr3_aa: CAWSPRTSHTQYF
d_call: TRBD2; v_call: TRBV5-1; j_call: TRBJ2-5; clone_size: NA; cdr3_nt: TGCGCCAGCAGCCCCCGGGTAGCGGGGGGGCAAGAGACCCAGTACTTC; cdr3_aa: CASSPRVAGGQETQYF
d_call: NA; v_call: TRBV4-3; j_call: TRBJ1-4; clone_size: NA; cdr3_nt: TGCGCCAGCAGCCAGGGGACACGGAGGAGTGAAAAACTGTTTTTT; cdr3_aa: CASSQGTRRSEKLFF
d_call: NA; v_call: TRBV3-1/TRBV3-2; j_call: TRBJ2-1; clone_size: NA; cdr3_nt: TGTGCCAGCAGCCAAGCCGGGGGGCTCACCAGCTCCTACAATGAGCAGTTCTTC; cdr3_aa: CASSQAGGLTSSYNEQFF
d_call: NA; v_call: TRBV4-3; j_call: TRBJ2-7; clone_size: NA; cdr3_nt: TGCGCCAGCAGCCAAGATCTTCCAGGCCTTGGGGGCTTGCAGTACTTC; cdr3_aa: CASSQDLPGLGGLQYF
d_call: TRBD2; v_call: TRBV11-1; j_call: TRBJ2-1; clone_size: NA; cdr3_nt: TGTGCCAGCCGCCGGACTAGTGTCTCGTTCTTC; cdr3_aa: CASRRTSVSFF
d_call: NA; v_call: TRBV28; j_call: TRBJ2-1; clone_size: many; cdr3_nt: TGCAAGTCGGGGGATAACACCCACAATGAGCAGTTCTTC; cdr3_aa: CKSGDNTHNEQFF
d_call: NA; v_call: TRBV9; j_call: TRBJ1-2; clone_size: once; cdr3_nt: TGTGCCAGCAGCGTAGAAAGACGGGGGAGGAACTATGGCTACACCTTC; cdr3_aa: CASSVERRGRNYGYTF
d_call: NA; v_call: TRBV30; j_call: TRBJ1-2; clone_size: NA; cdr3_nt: TGTGCCCGAACAGATCAGGGATACTATGGCTACACCTTC; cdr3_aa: CARTDQGYYGYTF
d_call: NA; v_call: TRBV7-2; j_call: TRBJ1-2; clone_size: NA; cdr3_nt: TGTGCCAGCAGCGACCCCGGTTGGGGACACCAGGGCTATGGCTACACCTTC; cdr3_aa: CASSDPGWGHQGYGYTF
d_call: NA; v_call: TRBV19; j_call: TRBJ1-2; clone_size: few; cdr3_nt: TGTGCCAGTAGTATAGGGGGGCATGGCTACACCTTC; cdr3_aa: CASSIGGHGYTF
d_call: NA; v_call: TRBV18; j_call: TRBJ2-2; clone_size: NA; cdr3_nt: TGTGCCAGCTCACCGGGACAGAACACCGGGGAGCTGTTTTTT; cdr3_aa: CASSPGQNTGELFF
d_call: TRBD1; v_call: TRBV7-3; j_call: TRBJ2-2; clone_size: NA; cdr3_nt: TGTGCCAGCAGCACCCGACAGGGGGCGGACACCGGGGAGCTGTTTTTT; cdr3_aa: CASSTRQGADTGELFF
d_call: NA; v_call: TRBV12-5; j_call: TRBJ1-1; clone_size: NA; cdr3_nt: TGTGCTAGTAATCTAGGGGCAGGGATCCTTGAAGCTTTCTTT; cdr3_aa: CASNLGAGILEAFF
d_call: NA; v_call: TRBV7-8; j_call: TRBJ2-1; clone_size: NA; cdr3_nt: TGTGCCAGCAGCTTACTGAGGGCCGCGATTGGCAATGAGCAGTTCTTC; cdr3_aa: CASSLLRAAIGNEQFF
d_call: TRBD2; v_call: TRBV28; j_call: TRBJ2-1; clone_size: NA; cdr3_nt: TGTGCCAGCAGTTTATTCCGGACTAGCGAGAGCGAGCAGTTCTTC; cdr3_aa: CASSLFRTSESEQFF
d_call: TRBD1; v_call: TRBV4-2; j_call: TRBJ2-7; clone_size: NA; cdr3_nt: TGTGCCAGCAGCCAAGATGGGACAGGCAACTACGAGCAGTACTTC; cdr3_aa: CASSQDGTGNYEQYF
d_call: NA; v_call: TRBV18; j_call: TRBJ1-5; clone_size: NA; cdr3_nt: TGTGCCAGCTCACCAGAGGCGAATCAGCCCCAGCATTTT; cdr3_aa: CASSPEANQPQHF
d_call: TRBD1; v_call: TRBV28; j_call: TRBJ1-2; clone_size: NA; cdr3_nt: TGTGCCAGCAGTGGCCGACAGGGGGGCGGCTACACCTTC; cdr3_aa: CASSGRQGGGYTF
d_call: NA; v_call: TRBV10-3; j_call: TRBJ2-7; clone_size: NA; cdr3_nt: TGTGCCATCAGGACAGGACTGCACTACGAGCAGTACTTC; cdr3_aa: CAIRTGLHYEQYF
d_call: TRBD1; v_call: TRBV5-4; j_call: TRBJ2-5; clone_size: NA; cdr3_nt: TGTGCCAGCAGCTCCGGACAGGGGGCAGAGACCCAGTACTTC; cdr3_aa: CASSSGQGAETQYF
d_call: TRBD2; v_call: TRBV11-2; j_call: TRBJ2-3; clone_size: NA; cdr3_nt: TGTGCCAGCAGCTCGAGGACTAGCGGGGGTTCTGGCTTCGATACGCAGTATTTT; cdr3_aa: CASSSRTSGGSGFDTQYF
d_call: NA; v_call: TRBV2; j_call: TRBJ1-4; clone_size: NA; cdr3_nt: TGTGCCAGCAGTGGGGGCAAATCTAATGAAAAACTGTTTTTT; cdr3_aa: CASSGGKSNEKLFF
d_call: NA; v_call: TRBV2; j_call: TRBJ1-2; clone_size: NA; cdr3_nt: TGTGCCAGCAGGATCGGCTATGGCTACACCTTC; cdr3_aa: CASRIGYGYTF
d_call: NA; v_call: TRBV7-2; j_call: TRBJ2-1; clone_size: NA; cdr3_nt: TGTGCCAGCAGCTTAGCCCTCTCAGGGACAAATGAGCAGTTCTTC; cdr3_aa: CASSLALSGTNEQFF
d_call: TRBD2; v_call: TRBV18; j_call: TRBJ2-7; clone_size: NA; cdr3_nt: TGTGCCAGCTCACAGGGCGGGGGGGCCCTGGACGAGCAGTACTTC; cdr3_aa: CASSQGGGALDEQYF
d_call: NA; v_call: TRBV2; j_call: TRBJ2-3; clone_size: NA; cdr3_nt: TGTGCCAGCGGAGCGGCCGCTAGCACAGATACGCAGTATTTT; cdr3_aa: CASGAAASTDTQYF
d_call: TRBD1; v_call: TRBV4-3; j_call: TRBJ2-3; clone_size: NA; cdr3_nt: TGCGCCAGCAGCCAAGATATCGGGACAGGGATTAGCACAGATACGCAGTATTTT; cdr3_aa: CASSQDIGTGISTDTQYF
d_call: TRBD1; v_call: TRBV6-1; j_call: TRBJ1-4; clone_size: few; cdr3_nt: TGTGCCAGCAGTGAAGGGACAGGGGCTAATGAAAAACTGTTTTTT; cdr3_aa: CASSEGTGANEKLFF